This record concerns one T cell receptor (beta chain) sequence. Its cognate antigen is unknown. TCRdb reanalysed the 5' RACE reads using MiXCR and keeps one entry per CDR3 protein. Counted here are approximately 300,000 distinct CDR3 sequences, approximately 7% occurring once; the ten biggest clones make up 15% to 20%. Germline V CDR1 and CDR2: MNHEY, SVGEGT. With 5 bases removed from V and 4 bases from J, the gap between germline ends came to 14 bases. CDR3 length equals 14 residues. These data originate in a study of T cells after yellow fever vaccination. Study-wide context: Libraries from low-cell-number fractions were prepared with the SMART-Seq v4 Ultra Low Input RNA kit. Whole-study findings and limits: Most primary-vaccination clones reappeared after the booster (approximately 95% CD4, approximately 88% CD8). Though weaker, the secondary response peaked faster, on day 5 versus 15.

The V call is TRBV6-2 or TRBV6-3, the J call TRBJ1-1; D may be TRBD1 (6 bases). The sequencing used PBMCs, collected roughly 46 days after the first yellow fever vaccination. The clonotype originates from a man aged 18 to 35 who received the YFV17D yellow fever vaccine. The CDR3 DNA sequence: TGTGCCAGCAGTCAAGGGGGGCATGGCACTGAAGCTTTCTTT. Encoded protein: CASSQGGHGTEAFF.